This section outlines one T cell receptor beta chain sequence together with its context. Trimming cost V 6 bases and J 4 bases, with 14 bases left between them. Germline V gives CDR1 LNHDA, CDR2 SQIVND (reference sequence). The CDR3 has 14 residues. Produced via immunoSEQ multiplex PCR; TCRdb's table is partial and in-frame only. The sample carries hundreds of thousands of clones, around 97% recorded once. This entry is derived from a study of shared clonotypes between healthy human individuals. The V call is TRBV19, the J call TRBJ2-3; TRBD1 might be the D (5 bases). The origin of this receptor is a woman in her twenties or thirties in good health. The material sequenced was naive CD4+ T cells sorted from blood. Indicated subset: CD45RA+ positively selected. The DNA for the CDR3 is TGTGCCAGTAGCAAAAATACAGGAGCAGATACGCAGTATTTT. Protein product: CASSKNTGADTQYF. The full variable domain, its missing parts supplied by reference TRBV19 and TRBJ2-3, is DGGITQSPKYLFRKEGQNVTLSCEQNLNHDAMYWYRQDPGQGLRLIYYSQIVNDFQKGDIAEGYSVSREKKESFPLTVTSAQKNPTAFYLCASSKNTGADTQYFGPGTRLTVL.